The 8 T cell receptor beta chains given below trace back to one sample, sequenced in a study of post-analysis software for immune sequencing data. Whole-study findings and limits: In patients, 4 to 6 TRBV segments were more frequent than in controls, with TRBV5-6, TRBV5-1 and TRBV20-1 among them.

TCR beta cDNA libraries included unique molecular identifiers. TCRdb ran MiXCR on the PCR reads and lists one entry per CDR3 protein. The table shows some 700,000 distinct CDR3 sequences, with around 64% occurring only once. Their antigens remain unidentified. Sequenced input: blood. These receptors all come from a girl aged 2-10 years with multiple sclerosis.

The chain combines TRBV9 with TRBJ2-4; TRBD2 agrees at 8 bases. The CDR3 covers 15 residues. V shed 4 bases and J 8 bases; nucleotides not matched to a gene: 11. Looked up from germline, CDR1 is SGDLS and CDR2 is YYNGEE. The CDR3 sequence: CASSSHGTRGDIQYF. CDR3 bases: TGTGCCAGCAGCTCCCACGGGACTAGGGGGGACATTCAGTACTTC.

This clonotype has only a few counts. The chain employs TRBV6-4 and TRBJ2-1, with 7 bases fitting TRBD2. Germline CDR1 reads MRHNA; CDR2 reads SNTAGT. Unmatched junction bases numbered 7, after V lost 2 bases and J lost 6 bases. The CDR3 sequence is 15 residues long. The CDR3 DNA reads TGTGCCAGCAGTGACAGGGCTAGCGGAGGCAATGAGCAGTTCTTC. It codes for CASSDRASGGNEQFF.

As DNA, the CDR3 is TGTGCCAGCAGCTTAGTAGGTCCCCCGAGGGACATTCAGTACTTC. This encodes CASSLVGPPRDIQYF. The chain combines TRBV7-2 with TRBJ2-7, with D perhaps matching TRBD2 (5 bases). The DNA end favors TRBJ2-4, so the J call may be wrong. Germline V gives CDR1 SGHTA, CDR2 FQGNSA. The CDR3 spans 15 residues.

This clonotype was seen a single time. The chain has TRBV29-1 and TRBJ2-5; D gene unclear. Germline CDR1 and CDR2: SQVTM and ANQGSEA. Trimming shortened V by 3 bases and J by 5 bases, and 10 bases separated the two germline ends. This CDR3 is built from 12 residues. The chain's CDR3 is CSVELGSETQYF. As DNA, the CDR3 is TGCAGCGTTGAGCTAGGGTCTGAGACCCAGTACTTC.

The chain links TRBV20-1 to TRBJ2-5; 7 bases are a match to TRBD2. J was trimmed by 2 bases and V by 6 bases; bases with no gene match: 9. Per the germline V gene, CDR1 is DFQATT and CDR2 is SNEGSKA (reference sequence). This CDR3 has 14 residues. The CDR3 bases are TGCAGTGCCCCCGGGACTAAAAAACAAGAGACCCAGTACTTC. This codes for CSAPGTKKQETQYF.

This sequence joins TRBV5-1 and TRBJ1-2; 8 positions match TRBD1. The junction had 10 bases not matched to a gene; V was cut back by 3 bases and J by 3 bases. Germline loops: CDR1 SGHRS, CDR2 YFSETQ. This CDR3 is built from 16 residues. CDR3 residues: CASSSTSGTGHYGYTF. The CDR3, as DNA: TGCGCCAGCAGCTCCACTTCCGGGACAGGCCACTATGGCTACACCTTC.

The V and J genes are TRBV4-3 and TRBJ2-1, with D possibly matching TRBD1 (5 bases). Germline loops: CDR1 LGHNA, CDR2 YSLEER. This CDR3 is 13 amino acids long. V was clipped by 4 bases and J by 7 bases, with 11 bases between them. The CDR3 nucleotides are TGCGCCAGCAGCCCGGAACAGGAGAATGAGCAGTTCTTC. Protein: CASSPEQENEQFF.

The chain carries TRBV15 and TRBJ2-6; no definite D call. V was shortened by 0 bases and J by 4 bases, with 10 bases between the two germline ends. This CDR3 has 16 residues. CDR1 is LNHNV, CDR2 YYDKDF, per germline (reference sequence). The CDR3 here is CATSREGRVGANVLTF. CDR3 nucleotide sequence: TGTGCCACCAGCAGAGAGGGTAGGGTCGGGGCCAACGTCCTGACTTTC. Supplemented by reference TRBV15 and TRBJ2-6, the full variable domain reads DAMVIQNPRYQVTQFGKPVTLSCSQTLNHNVMYWYQQKSSQAPKLLFHYYDKDFNNEADTPDNFQSRRPNTSFCFLDIRSPGLGDTAMYLCATSREGRVGANVLTFGAGSRLTVL.